These 31 T cell receptor beta chains came from one sample sequenced in a study of cytomegalovirus exposure and HLA in healthy donors (dated by TCRdb to the late 2010s). Library preparation employed the immunoSEQ multiplex PCR assay. For the multiplex PCR, a mixture combining 60 forward primers for TCR Vbeta segments and 13 reverse primers for TCR Jbeta segments was used. In its TCRdb copy, this immuneACCESS table keeps in-frame sequences only and misses some clones. Where compared with another copy, unresolved V genes explain less than half of these, and the others have no known cause. For this sample the table gives about 83,000 clones, of which 81% were detected only once. Of the sample, around 1.8% is held by the ten largest clones. The sequencing sample was made of PBMCs. The receptors here all came from a woman aged 25 to 39 in good health and CMV-seronegative.

The rearrangement uses TRBV7-9 and TRBJ2-1; TRBD1 aligns across 7 bases. V gave up 5 bases and J gave up 6 bases; unmatched junction bases: 7. There are 14 residues in the CDR3. Germline lookup yields CDR1 SEHNR and CDR2 FQNEAQ (reference sequence). In DNA, the CDR3 is TGTGCCAGCAGCCAACGGGACAGCACCAATGAGCAGTTCTTC. It is translated as CASSQRDSTNEQFF.

The table lists this clone with a count of one. V and J are TRBV5-4 and TRBJ2-2; 9 nucleotides agree with TRBD1. The CDR3 runs to 16 residues. The junction had 5 bases not matched to a gene; V was cut back by 4 bases and J by 1 base. CDR1 is SGHNT, CDR2 YYREEE, per germline (reference sequence). CDR3 in DNA: TGTGCCAGCAGCCAAAAGGACAGGGGGAACACCGGGGAGCTGTTTTTT. Protein product: CASSQKDRGNTGELFF.

This clone was seen only once. The chain joins TRBV6-4 to TRBJ2-7, with 7 bases matching TRBD1. Germline trimming cut 2 bases from V and 0 bases from J; bases unmatched to any gene: 10. CDR1 and CDR2 (germline): MRHNA, SNTAGT. The CDR3 has 17 residues. The CDR3 DNA sequence: TGTGCCAGCAGTGACCCGCCAAGGACAGGCCACTCCTACGAGCAGTACTTC. Its translation: CASSDPPRTGHSYEQYF.

The gene calls are TRBV6-4 and TRBJ2-6, with 12 bases matching TRBD1. The CDR3 is 18 residues long. The trim removed 3 bases at V and 0 bases at J, leaving 3 bases unmatched. The germline V gene encodes CDR1 MRHNA and CDR2 SNTAGT. CDR3 sequence (DNA): TGTGCCAGCAGTGATGGGACAGGGGGCCTCTCTGGGGCCAACGTCCTGACTTTC. Protein sequence: CASSDGTGGLSGANVLTF.

This chain connects TRBV15 to TRBJ1-6; tentative D call: TRBD1 (5 bases). The CDR3 runs 16 residues. V was trimmed by 5 bases and J by 2 bases, leaving 13 bases between them. Per germline, CDR1 LNHNV and CDR2 YYDKDF (reference sequence). CDR3 DNA sequence: TGTGCCACCAGCCCTCCTGGGGCGGCCTATAATTCACCCCTCCACTTT. This translates into CATSPPGAAYNSPLHF. The full variable domain, completed using reference TRBV15 and TRBJ1-6, is DAMVIQNPRYQVTQFGKPVTLSCSQTLNHNVMYWYQQKSSQAPKLLFHYYDKDFNNEADTPDNFQSRRPNTSFCFLDIRSPGLGDTAMYLCATSPPGAAYNSPLHFGNGTRLTVT.

J is TRBJ2-2 and V is TRBV5-4; TRBD1 agrees at 7 bases. Germline values: CDR1 SGHNT, CDR2 YYREEE (reference sequence). The CDR3 has 15 amino acids. The V and J ends lost 3 bases and 0 bases, in that order; junction bases with no gene match: 2. For the CDR3, the DNA is TGTGCCAGCAGCTCGCAGGGGGCGAACACCGGGGAGCTGTTTTTT. This sequence encodes CASSSQGANTGELFF.

This chain uses TRBV14 with TRBJ1-2; D uncertain. The CDR3 consists of 13 residues. CDR1 SGHDN and CDR2 FVKESK come from the germline V gene. Trimming stripped 0 bases from V and 8 bases from J, with 10 bases between. Written as DNA, the CDR3 is TGTGCCAGCAGCCAAGAACGAACGGGGGGCTACACCTTC. This encodes CASSQERTGGYTF.

The V and J genes are TRBV11-3 and TRBJ2-3; TRBD2 matches 10 bases. This CDR3 contains 17 residues. Germline V gene sequence: CDR1 SGHNT, CDR2 YENEEA. The junction had 13 bases not matched to a gene; V was cut back by 4 bases and J by 6 bases. The CDR3: CASSSGKSGRARDTQYF. The CDR3 bases are TGTGCCAGCAGCTCAGGAAAGAGCGGGAGGGCCAGGGATACGCAGTATTTT.

This rearrangement joins TRBV5-4 to TRBJ1-2; D call uncertain. Germline V gene data show CDR1 as SGHNT and CDR2 as YYREEE (reference sequence). V gave up 10 bases and J gave up 1 base, with 20 bases separating them. This CDR3 contains 15 residues. The CDR3 DNA sequence: TGTGCCGCATTCGGGCCAGGAGGAGGTAACTATGGCTACACCTTC. It yields the protein CAAFGPGGGNYGYTF.

The chain has TRBV6-6 and TRBJ2-5; 11 nucleotides agree with TRBD2. The CDR3 sequence is 16 residues long. The V segment lost 6 bases and the J segment 4 bases; nucleotides outside the gene matches: 10. Germline V gives CDR1 MNHNY, CDR2 SVGAGI (reference sequence). CDR3 in amino acids: CASRTPGLAGGETQYF. The CDR3 DNA reads TGTGCCAGCAGGACCCCGGGGCTAGCGGGAGGAGAGACCCAGTACTTC.

J is TRBJ2-1 and V is TRBV6-4, with TRBD2 matching over 9 bases. This CDR3 is 16 amino acids long. V shed 4 bases and J 2 bases; nucleotides not matched to a gene: 6. Looked up from germline, CDR1 is MRHNA and CDR2 is SNTAGT. The CDR3 DNA reads TGTGCCAGCAGTGCAAGAAGCGGGAGGACCTACAATGAGCAGTTCTTC. It encodes CASSARSGRTYNEQFF.

This chain joins TRBV7-2 and TRBJ2-5; possible D gene TRBD1, 5 bases. Germline V CDR1 and CDR2: SGHTA, FQGNSA. There are 16 residues in the CDR3. Trimming shortened V by 3 bases and J by 6 bases, and 20 bases separated the two germline ends. CDR3 coding DNA: TGTGCCAGCAGCTTTTGGGGCCGAGGTGGTCCCCAGACCCAGTACTTC. This sequence encodes CASSFWGRGGPQTQYF.

The chain recombines TRBV28 with TRBJ1-5; D unresolved. CDR1 and CDR2 (germline): MDHEN, SYDVKM. The V end was cut by 5 bases, the J end by 0 bases, with 5 bases between. CDR3 length: 13 residues. Here the CDR3 reads CASSTVSNQPQHF. Written as DNA, the CDR3 is TGTGCCAGCAGTACAGTTAGCAATCAGCCCCAGCATTTT.

The rearrangement uses TRBV7-2 and TRBJ1-2; 8 nucleotides match TRBD1. V shed 4 bases and J 6 bases; nucleotides not matched to a gene: 10. CDR1 and CDR2 from the germline V gene are SGHTA and FQGNSA. The CDR3 covers 15 residues. The CDR3, as DNA: TGTGCCAGCAGCTCCCCTAGGGCAGGGGGCGATGGCTACACCTTC. This translates into CASSSPRAGGDGYTF.

This sequence joins TRBV28 and TRBJ2-5; 11 nucleotides match TRBD2. Unmatched junction bases numbered 7, after V lost 6 bases and J lost 4 bases. The CDR3 extends over 15 amino acids. The germline CDR1 and CDR2 sequences are MDHEN and SYDVKM. The CDR3 nucleotides read TGTGCCAGCAGCGCGACTAGCGGGAAGCGAGAGACCCAGTACTTC. It specifies CASSATSGKRETQYF.

The chain combines TRBV7-3 with TRBJ2-5, with 12 bases lining up with TRBD1. With V trimmed by 6 bases and J by 5 bases, 7 bases remained unmatched. The CDR3 length is 15 residues. Germline V gene sequence: CDR1 SGHTA, CDR2 FQGTGA. The CDR3 region has the DNA TGTGCCAGCAGTCCGGGACAGGGGGCAGGGGAGACCCAGTACTTC. It yields the protein CASSPGQGAGETQYF.

The V gene is TRBV4-1, the J gene TRBJ2-3; D might be TRBD2 (6 bases). The germline V and J ends were trimmed by 1 base and 8 bases, with 16 bases remaining between them. This CDR3 has 15 residues. Germline V gene sequence: CDR1 MGHRA, CDR2 YSYEKL. The DNA of the CDR3 is TGCGCCAGCAGCCAAGCTCAGCGGGTGGGGGGTACGCAGTATTTT. Translation gives CASSQAQRVGGTQYF.

Here the CDR3 reads CASSTRGRNTEAFF. The CDR3 region has the DNA TGTGCCAGTAGTACCAGGGGTAGGAACACTGAAGCTTTCTTT. V usage is TRBV19 and J usage is TRBJ1-1, with a weak D call TRBD1 (6 bases). Germline V gene sequence: CDR1 LNHDA, CDR2 SQIVND (reference sequence). Trimming removed 4 bases from V and 1 base from J, with 10 bases in between. The CDR3 covers 14 residues.

The CDR3 nucleotides are TGTGCCACCCATAGCGGGAGGGCGGGCGAGCAGTACTTC. It is translated as CATHSGRAGEQYF. The chain uses TRBV19 and TRBJ2-7, with 11 bases aligning to TRBD2. Germline CDR1 reads LNHDA; CDR2 reads SQIVND (reference sequence). V lost 10 bases to trimming and J lost 6 bases; unmatched junction nucleotides: 8. This CDR3 is 13 amino acids long. The complete variable domain, with remaining parts taken from reference TRBV19 and TRBJ2-7, reads DGGITQSPKYLFRKEGQNVTLSCEQNLNHDAMYWYRQDPGQGLRLIYYSQIVNDFQKGDIAEGYSVSREKKESFPLTVTSAQKNPTAFYLCATHSGRAGEQYFGPGTRLTVT.

The chain employs TRBV18 and TRBJ2-7; D is unresolved. V was pared by 2 bases and J by 3 bases, with 11 bases between. Germline-derived CDR1 and CDR2 are KGHSH and LQKENI. This CDR3 spans 14 amino acids. The CDR3 DNA is TGTGCCAGCTCACCATCCCCCTGGAGCTACGAGCAGTACTTC. This sequence encodes CASSPSPWSYEQYF. The full variable domain, in which reference TRBV18 and TRBJ2-7 provide the parts outside the CDR3, is NAGVMQNPRHLVRRRGQEARLRCSPMKGHSHVYWYRQLPEEGLKFMVYLQKENIIDESGMPKERFSAEFPKEGPSILRIQQVVRGDSAAYFCASSPSPWSYEQYFGPGTRLTVT.

V gene TRBV29-1 combines with J gene TRBJ2-1, with D tentatively TRBD2 (6 bases). CDR1 is SQVTM, CDR2 ANQGSEA, per germline. V shed 8 bases and J shed 2 bases, with 16 bases lying between them. The CDR3 extends over 14 amino acids. Here the CDR3 reads CSPYGGGTYNEQFF. The DNA of the CDR3 is TGCAGCCCGTACGGCGGAGGGACCTACAATGAGCAGTTCTTC.

The CDR3 here is CAWAKQVNTEAFF. The CDR3 DNA is TGTGCCTGGGCGAAGCAGGTAAACACTGAAGCTTTCTTT. The J gene is TRBJ1-1, the V gene TRBV30; D uncertain. This CDR3 region has 13 residues. Trimming removed 5 bases from V and 2 bases from J, with 12 bases in between. From germline, CDR1 is GTSNPN and CDR2 SVGIG (reference sequence).

A single count supports this clone. This chain connects TRBV27 to TRBJ1-3; 7 bases align to TRBD1. This CDR3 has 16 amino acids. J was trimmed by 4 bases and V by 5 bases; bases with no gene match: 11. The germline gives CDR1 MNHEY, CDR2 SMNVEV (reference sequence). The CDR3 reads CASSAHRGVKGNTIYF. The DNA for the CDR3 is TGTGCCAGCAGTGCCCACAGGGGAGTAAAGGGAAACACCATATATTTT.

The chain carries TRBV23-1 and TRBJ2-7; TRBD1 aligns across 8 bases. TRBV23-1 is an ORF, with its function uncertain. V trimming: 1 base; J trimming: 4 bases; junction bases outside the gene matches: 27. The CDR3 sequence is 22 residues long. CDR3 sequence (DNA): TGCGCCAGCAGTCAATTCGGGACCTGGAAAGTCACCCTGACAGGGGTGGGATACGAGCAGTACTTC. This codes for CASSQFGTWKVTLTGVGYEQYF.

This clone turned up a few times. The V call is TRBV6-4, the J call TRBJ2-1, with TRBD2 matching 15 bases. The CDR3 spans 15 residues. CDR1 is MRHNA, CDR2 SNTAGT, per germline. With 5 bases clipped from V and 6 bases from J, the junction kept 2 bases outside the gene matches. CDR3 coding DNA: TGTGCCAGCAGTTCGGGACTAGCGGGAGGCAATGAGCAGTTCTTC. It translates to CASSSGLAGGNEQFF.

V and J are TRBV19 and TRBJ2-3; 7 bases are shared with TRBD2. CDR3 length: 16 amino acids. The V gene end was trimmed by 9 bases and the J gene end by 1 base; junction bases not matched to a gene: 13. From germline, CDR1 is LNHDA and CDR2 SQIVND (reference sequence). CDR3 in DNA: TGTGCCAGCAAATACCGGGGGGTAGGGGGCACAGATACGCAGTATTTT. Amino acids: CASKYRGVGGTDTQYF.

The V gene is TRBV4-1, the J gene TRBJ2-1; the match to TRBD2 covers 8 bases. Germline loops: CDR1 MGHRA, CDR2 YSYEKL. The CDR3 spans 16 residues. The V gene end was trimmed by 0 bases and the J gene end by 6 bases; junction bases not matched to a gene: 7. The CDR3 reads CASSQDPAGGINEQFF. The CDR3 DNA sequence: TGCGCCAGCAGCCAAGACCCGGCGGGAGGTATCAATGAGCAGTTCTTC.

The J gene is TRBJ1-3, the V gene TRBV6-1, with 9 bases identical to TRBD1. This CDR3 region has 13 residues. The junction had 2 bases not matched to a gene; V was cut back by 3 bases and J by 8 bases. CDR1 and CDR2 (germline): MNHNS, SASEGT. As DNA, the CDR3 is TGTGCCAGCAGTGAGGACAGGGGAGACACCATATATTTT. Protein sequence: CASSEDRGDTIYF.

The rearrangement uses TRBV10-3 and TRBJ1-1; no clear D. Trimming removed 0 bases from V and 4 bases from J, with 15 bases in between. CDR1 and CDR2 (germline): ENHRY, SYGVKD. CDR3 length: 16 amino acids. CDR3: CAISESSPTTRTEAFF. The CDR3 coding sequence is TGTGCCATCAGTGAGTCTTCTCCAACCACGCGCACTGAAGCTTTCTTT.

V gene TRBV28 combines with J gene TRBJ1-1; D remains unclear. Germline V gene sequence: CDR1 MDHEN, CDR2 SYDVKM. Trimming pared 4 bases from V and 1 base from J, leaving 10 bases between. The CDR3 spans 14 residues. CDR3 sequence: CASSSLLTNTEAFF. The CDR3 DNA reads TGTGCCAGCAGTTCCCTCCTAACGAACACTGAAGCTTTCTTT. Full variable domain (remainder filled in from reference TRBV28 and TRBJ1-1): DVKVTQSSRYLVKRTGEKVFLECVQDMDHENMFWYRQDPGLGLRLIYFSYDVKMKEKGDIPEGYSVSREKKERFSLILESASTNQTSMYLCASSSLLTNTEAFFGQGTRLTVV.

This clone has more than one count but fewer than ten. V and J are TRBV28 and TRBJ1-1; TRBD1 is a possible D gene (6 bases). V dropped 2 bases and J dropped 3 bases, with 16 bases sitting between them. This CDR3 is 16 amino acids long. Germline V gene lookup returns CDR1 MDHEN and CDR2 SYDVKM. The DNA of the CDR3 is TGTGCCAGCAGTTTAACGGGGGGCGCGTCCGACACTGAAGCTTTCTTT. Its protein is CASSLTGGASDTEAFF.